These T cell receptor beta chains were read from a single sample in a study of blood T cells in healthy people across ages. TCRdb fed the 5' RACE reads into MiXCR, producing one record per CDR3 protein. The sample yields almost 550,000 distinct CDR3 sequences, less than 25% seen once. The sample was also linked to a second study, of T cells of mothers and their children.

The sample was blood. The receptors stem from a boy between 10 and 17 years old in good health. Each CDR3 is given without its conserved first and last residue.

CDR3 protein	V gene
AISESTVMETQY	TRBV10-3
ASSLDGLGSYEQY	TRBV7-6
SALPGTGGWGEQY	TRBV20-1
ASSPSSGGGNEQF	TRBV18
ASSGSLAEPAYEQY	TRBV2
SASVKGGGYGYT	TRBV20-1
ASSYGGQIYEQY	TRBV7-9
ATSDLYGDYGYT	TRBV24-1
AGSPSGGFRGRNGYT	TRBV18
ASSPHAQGSYNEQF	TRBV4-3